This T cell receptor beta chain comes out of a study of glioma-infiltrating T cells (dated by TCRdb to the mid-2010s). Background for the entire study: Glioma tissue, non-neoplastic brain tissue and matched peripheral blood mononuclear cells were used as sources from which TCR alpha- and beta-chain repertoires were sequenced. Each tissue-infiltrating repertoire was compared with the same patient's peripheral blood repertoire to measure divergence between tissue and blood T-cell populations. Three low-grade glioma patients, roughly 8 primary glioblastoma patients, and three non-glioma patients who contributed non-neoplastic brain tissue made up the paired cohort.

This clonotype appeared many times. Its specific antigen is unknown. The sample holds no much larger clone one base away, and base qualities are not on file. V is clipped by 4 bases and J by 0 bases, and the sequence between their germline boundaries is 9 bases long. In the germline V gene (reference sequence), CDR1 corresponds to LGHDT and CDR2 to YNNKEL. Counted from cysteine to phenylalanine, this CDR3 has 14 amino acids. This entry keeps only the CDR3 DNA: 42 bases, framed from base 1. Findings and caveats that apply to the study as a whole: In non-neoplastic patients, VJ-independent divergence between tissue and blood fell below expectation, whereas in all gliomas, and especially in low-grade gliomas, the divergence rose above expectation. Group comparisons rested on small numbers: three non-neoplastic, three low-grade glioma and roughly eight glioblastoma patients. Tissue and blood shared very few CDR3 sequences, a result attributed to high CDR3 diversity and limited sampling.

The iRepertoire nested amplicon-rescue multiplex PCR (arm-PCR) platform was used to amplify TCR alpha and beta CDR3 regions from RNA. The input for one-step reverse transcription and amplification was about 95-450 ng of either tissue mRNA or PBMC total RNA. Following bead purification, Illumina adapters were added by a secondary multiplex PCR, and the libraries were gel-purified between 200 and 400 bp. Demultiplexing relied on internal 6-nucleotide barcodes carried by the libraries. Sequencing of the libraries was done on an Illumina MiSeq using 2x220 or 2x250 nucleotide paired-end reads. In the paper's pipeline: Paired reads were merged with FLASH 1.2.11 and aligned to the GRCh37 human genome with BWA-MEM before extracting TRA and TRB reads. For V and J assignment, an IMGT-derived reference of cassette sequences and CDR3 motifs that included pseudogenes was used. Three-frame translation of reads was performed, and productive CDR3s were defined as those with a C...FGXG motif and no stop codons. Clonotypes were defined as unique combinations of V-J cassette pair and CDR3 amino acid sequence. Hamming distance filtering was applied to reads, with thresholds set by the sequence error rate of each sample in mapped regions. TCRdb reprocessing: public reads trimmed at Q25 with fastp, clones called with MiXCR, in-frame beta chains kept. Entries are consolidated by CDR3 protein sequence, retaining the most common genes and DNA. TCRdb, not the authors, supplied the V and J calls. This sample lists 150,000 to 200,000 distinct CDR3 sequences; 30% to 40% were detected once. The ten largest make up around 21% of the sample.

This chain is built from TRBV3-1 and TRBJ2-5; matching of 6 bases hints at TRBD1 as the D gene. Sequenced input: glioma tissue, nonneoplastic brain tissue, or PBMCs (not recorded which). The clonotype was recovered from a human donor with low-grade glioma or glioblastoma, undergoing nonglioma brain surgery, or in good health (not recorded which). CDR3 reads: CASSPYRDQETQYF. The DNA is TGTGCCAGCAGCCCTTACAGGGACCAAGAGACCCAGTACTTC.